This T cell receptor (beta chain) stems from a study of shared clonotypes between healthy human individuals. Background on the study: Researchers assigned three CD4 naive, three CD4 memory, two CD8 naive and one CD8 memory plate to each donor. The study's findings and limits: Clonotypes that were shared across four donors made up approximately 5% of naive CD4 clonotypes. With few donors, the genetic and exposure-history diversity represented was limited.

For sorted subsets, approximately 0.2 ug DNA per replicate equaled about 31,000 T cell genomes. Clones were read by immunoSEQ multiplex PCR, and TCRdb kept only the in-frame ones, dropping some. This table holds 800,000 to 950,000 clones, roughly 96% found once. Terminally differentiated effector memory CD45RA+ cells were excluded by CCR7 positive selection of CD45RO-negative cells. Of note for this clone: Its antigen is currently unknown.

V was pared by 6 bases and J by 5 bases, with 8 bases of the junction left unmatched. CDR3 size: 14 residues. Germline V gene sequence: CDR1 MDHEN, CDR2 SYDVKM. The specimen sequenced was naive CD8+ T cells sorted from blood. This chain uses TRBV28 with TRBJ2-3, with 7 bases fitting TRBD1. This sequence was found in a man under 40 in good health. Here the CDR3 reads CASSRDRVGDTQYF. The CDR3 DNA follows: TGTGCCAGCAGCCGCGACAGGGTTGGAGATACGCAGTATTTT.